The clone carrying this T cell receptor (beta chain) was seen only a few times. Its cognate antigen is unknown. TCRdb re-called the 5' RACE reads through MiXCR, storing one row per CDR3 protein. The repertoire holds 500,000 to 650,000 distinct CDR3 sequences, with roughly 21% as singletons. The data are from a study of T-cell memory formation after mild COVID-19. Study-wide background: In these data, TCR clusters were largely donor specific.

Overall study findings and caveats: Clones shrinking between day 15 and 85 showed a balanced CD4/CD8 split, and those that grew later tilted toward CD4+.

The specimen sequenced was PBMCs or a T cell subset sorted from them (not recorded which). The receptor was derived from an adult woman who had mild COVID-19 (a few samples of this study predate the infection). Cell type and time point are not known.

The CDR3 loop is CASSLAQQGGQYF. For the CDR3, the DNA is TGCGCCAGCAGCTTGGCCCAACAGGGCGGGCAGTACTTC. The V call is TRBV5-1, the J call TRBJ2-7; perhaps TRBD1 as D (6 bases). Germline values: CDR1 SGHRS, CDR2 YFSETQ. CDR3 length: 13 amino acids. V lost 0 bases, J lost 9 bases, and 13 bases lay in between.